This entry lists 14 T cell receptor beta chains sequenced from one sample in a study of T cells in tuberculosis. Libraries were prepared by immunoSEQ multiplex PCR; TCRdb keeps only in-frame clonotypes and omits some of them. The sample includes about 20,000 clones, 80% to 90% seen only once; the top ten take roughly 15%. Sample: PBMCs. Every receptor here comes from a donor aged 5 to 30 with latent tuberculosis or without tuberculosis infection.

This chain uses TRBV4-2 with TRBJ2-3, with a possible D match to TRBD2 (5 bases). The germline CDR1 and CDR2 sequences are LGHNA and YNFKEQ. CDR3 length: 20 residues. Trimming cost V 4 bases and J 0 bases, with 26 bases left between them. CDR3 sequence (DNA): TGTGCCAGCAGCCCGACCCTGACTATGGACTCCTGGACGAGCACAGATACGCAGTATTTT. It is translated as CASSPTLTMDSWTSTDTQYF.

This rearrangement joins TRBV27 to TRBJ2-7, with 7 nucleotides matching TRBD2. Germline assignment: CDR1 MNHEY and CDR2 SMNVEV (reference sequence). Losses at the gene ends were 3 bases for V and 7 bases for J; bases not matched to a gene: 12. The CDR3 consists of 15 residues. The CDR3 nucleotides read TGTGCCAGCAGTTTTGGCGGCCAGGGAGGGAGTGAGCAGTACTTC. As protein: CASSFGGQGGSEQYF.

The chain couples TRBV10-3 to TRBJ1-1, with 7 bases lining up with TRBD1. CDR3 length: 21 residues. Germline CDR1 reads ENHRY; CDR2 reads SYGVKD. Trimming removed 6 bases from V and 5 bases from J; junction bases left unmatched: 30. The CDR3 is CAISLTGKRLAGRPGWTEAFF. CDR3 coding DNA: TGTGCCATCAGCCTGACAGGGAAGCGATTGGCGGGTCGGCCCGGGTGGACTGAAGCTTTCTTT.

This sequence joins TRBV28 and TRBJ2-1; 7 bases map to TRBD2. Trimming cost V 6 bases and J 0 bases; bases outside gene matches: 8. Per germline, CDR1 MDHEN and CDR2 SYDVKM. This CDR3 comprises 16 residues. In DNA, the CDR3 is TGTGCCAGCAGAACCCCAAGCGGGAACTCCTACAATGAGCAGTTCTTC. Its translation: CASRTPSGNSYNEQFF.

The chain has TRBV10-3 and TRBJ2-7; 7 bases match TRBD1. The V segment lost 0 bases and the J segment 3 bases; nucleotides outside the gene matches: 8. Per the germline V gene, CDR1 is ENHRY and CDR2 is SYGVKD. The CDR3 covers 16 residues. CDR3 in DNA: TGTGCCATCAGTGAGTCTGCCCCGGCAGGGGGCTACGAGCAGTACTTC. This translates into CAISESAPAGGYEQYF.

J is TRBJ1-2 and V is TRBV2; 9 bases are shared with TRBD1. The length of the CDR3 is 15 residues. Trimming cost V 7 bases and J 7 bases; bases outside gene matches: 13. The germline V gene has CDR1 SNHLY and CDR2 FYNNEI. The CDR3 loop reads CASTSRPGQGSGYTF. In nucleotides, the CDR3 is TGTGCCAGCACCTCCCGTCCGGGACAGGGTTCTGGCTACACCTTC.

In this sample, this clone turned up a few times. V and J are TRBV29-1 and TRBJ1-2; D not certain. The CDR3 extends over 13 amino acids. V gave up 1 base and J gave up 3 bases, with 9 bases separating them. Germline CDR1 is SQVTM and CDR2 is ANQGSEA. In DNA, the CDR3 is TGCAGCGTTGAAGCCCCGGGGTACTATGGCTACACCTTC. It translates to CSVEAPGYYGYTF. Based on the CDR3 plus reference TRBV29-1 and TRBJ1-2, the full variable domain is SAVISQKPSRDICQRGTSLTIQCQVDSQVTMMFWYRQQPGQSLTLIATANQGSEATYESGFVIDKFPISRPNLTFSTLTVSNMSPEDSSIYLCSVEAPGYYGYTFGSGTRLTVV.

V usage is TRBV7-3 and J usage is TRBJ2-1; 7 positions match TRBD1. CDR1 is SGHTA and CDR2 is FQGTGA in the germline V gene. The CDR3 runs to 14 residues. J lost 9 bases, V lost 6 bases, and 11 bases had no gene match. The CDR3 DNA reads TGTGCCAGCAGTCCTTCCGGACAGGCAGCTGAGCAGTTCTTC. Amino acid sequence: CASSPSGQAAEQFF.

The rearrangement links TRBV19 to TRBJ2-5; weak D call: TRBD2 (5 bases). V was clipped by 4 bases and J by 5 bases, with 11 bases between them. In germline, CDR1 is LNHDA, CDR2 SQIVND (reference sequence). The CDR3 has 13 residues. The CDR3 bases are TGTGCCAGTAGTAGTATCAGAGGGGAGACCCAGTACTTC. Translated, it gives CASSSIRGETQYF.

The chain carries TRBV4-1 and TRBJ2-5; TRBD2 is a possible D gene (5 bases). Trimming took off 5 bases at V and 5 bases at J, with 12 bases between the two ends. The CDR3 spans 13 residues. The germline V gene encodes CDR1 MGHRA and CDR2 YSYEKL. The CDR3 DNA reads TGCGCCAGCAGCTTTACTCGAGGGGAGACCCAGTACTTC. Protein sequence: CASSFTRGETQYF.

The chain recombines TRBV2 with TRBJ2-7, with 7 nucleotides matching TRBD2. Per the germline V gene, CDR1 is SNHLY and CDR2 is FYNNEI. CDR3 size: 14 residues. Losses at the gene ends were 7 bases for V and 0 bases for J; bases not matched to a gene: 6. The CDR3 bases are TGTGCCAGCAACAGCGGGGTGATCTCCTACGAGCAGTACTTC. Translating it yields CASNSGVISYEQYF.

The chain has TRBV6-5 and TRBJ1-2; D unclear. Germline loops: CDR1 MNHEY, CDR2 SVGAGI. V was cut by 7 bases and J by 4 bases, with 10 bases left in between. The CDR3 contains 12 residues. The chain's CDR3 is CASTLTGYGYTF. CDR3 coding DNA: TGTGCCAGCACCCTGACGGGCTATGGCTACACCTTC.

This clone occurred once. The chain links TRBV27 to TRBJ2-1; 8 bases fit TRBD2. The CDR3 totals 16 residues. Germline V gene sequence: CDR1 MNHEY, CDR2 SMNVEV (reference sequence). Trimming cost V 4 bases and J 5 bases; bases outside gene matches: 10. The CDR3 coding sequence is TGTGCCAGCAGTTCCCACTCGAGCGGGGGACACAATGAGCAGTTCTTC. Its protein product is CASSSHSSGGHNEQFF.

CDR3 sequence reads: CASSRDRGQDGYTF. Here the CDR3 DNA reads TGTGCCAGCAGCCGGGACAGGGGGCAAGATGGCTACACCTTC. This chain uses TRBV7-8 with TRBJ1-2; 12 bases line up with TRBD1. This CDR3 is 14 amino acids long. Germline loops: CDR1 SGHVS, CDR2 FQNEAQ. The junction had 4 bases not matched to a gene; V was cut back by 5 bases and J by 6 bases. The full variable domain, with the rest looked up from reference TRBV7-8 and TRBJ1-2, is GAGVSQSPRYKVAKRGQDVALRCDPISGHVSLFWYQQALGQGPEFLTYFQNEAQLDKSGLPSDRFFAERPEGSVSTLKIQRTQQEDSAVYLCASSRDRGQDGYTFGSGTRLTVV.